The T cell receptor (beta chain) under discussion was sequenced for a study of blood T cells in healthy people across ages. The V and J ends lost 0 bases and 0 bases, in that order; junction bases with no gene match: 15. This CDR3 is 20 amino acids long. Germline CDR1 DFQATT, CDR2 SNEGSKA (reference sequence). The use of a sample-barcoded 5' primer and a J-beta primer mix characterized a second PCR of roughly 7 to 12 cycles. TCRdb itself ran the 5' RACE reads through MiXCR, one entry per CDR3 protein. The sample includes more than 550,000 distinct CDR3 sequences, approximately 22% of them seen just once.

The chain combines TRBV20-1 with TRBJ1-3; 9 nucleotides align to TRBD1. Sequencing was performed on blood. The sequence was collected from a man in his 70s in good health. The CDR3 region has the DNA TGCAGTGCTAGAGATCTCAGGGACAGGGACATAACTCGCTCTGGAAACACCATATATTTT. It specifies CSARDLRDRDITRSGNTIYF.